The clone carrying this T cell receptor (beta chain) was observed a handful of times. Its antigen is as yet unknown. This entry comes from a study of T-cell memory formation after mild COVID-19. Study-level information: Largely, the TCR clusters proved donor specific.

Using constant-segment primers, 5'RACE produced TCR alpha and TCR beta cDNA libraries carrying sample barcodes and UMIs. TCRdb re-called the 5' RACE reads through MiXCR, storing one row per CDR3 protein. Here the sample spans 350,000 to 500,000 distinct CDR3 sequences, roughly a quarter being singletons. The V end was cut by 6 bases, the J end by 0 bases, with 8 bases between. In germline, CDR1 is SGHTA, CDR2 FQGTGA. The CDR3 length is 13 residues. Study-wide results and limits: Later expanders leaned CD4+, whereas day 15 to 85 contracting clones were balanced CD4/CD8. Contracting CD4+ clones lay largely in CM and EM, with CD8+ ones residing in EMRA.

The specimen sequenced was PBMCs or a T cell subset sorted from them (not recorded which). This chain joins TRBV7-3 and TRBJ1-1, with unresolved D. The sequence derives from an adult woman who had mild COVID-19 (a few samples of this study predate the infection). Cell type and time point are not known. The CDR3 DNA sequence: TGTGCCAGCAGTTCCTCAGTGAACACTGAAGCTTTCTTT. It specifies CASSSSVNTEAFF.